This T cell receptor (beta chain) emerged from a study of T cell responses to AZD1222 COVID-19 vaccine (dated by TCRdb to the early 2020s). Regarding the study in general: AZD1222 recipients given second doses at about 4 weeks or at about 12 weeks were pooled, since spike-specific TCR depth and breadth were not found to differ between the two schedules. TCR sequencing was performed for fewer than 250 trial participants, of whom about 200 were given two doses of AZD1222 and roughly 25 were given two doses of MenACWY control vaccine. Trial participants were enrolled by age into 18-55, 56-69 and 70-plus year subgroups, with 148, 28 and 57 TCR-sequenced participants respectively. Summary of the overall study and its limitations: Conclusions about previously exposed vaccinees are limited, since just a handful of AZD1222 recipients were seropositive for SARS-CoV-2 at baseline. Because no day 14 peak-response samples were available, the repertoires could be characterized only after the peak T cell response. After two AZD1222 doses, both the breadth and the depth of spike-specific TCRs were significantly higher than at day 0 and than in MenACWY recipients. Participants were mostly white British, with more females than males. The authors suggested clonal diversity may have been underestimated. CD4 TCRs associated with the vaccine covered the entire spike protein, and the dominant responses were in regions 160-218 and 743-854. Epitopes outside the regions mutated in the B.1.351 and B.1.1.7 variants were reportedly recognized by nearly half of the unique spike-specific TCRs. In the small 56-69-year group, the increase in depth fell short of significance, most likely because of low power.

CDR1 and CDR2, looked up from the germline V gene (reference sequence), are SGHNT and YYREEE. From cysteine to phenylalanine, the CDR3 is 16 amino acids long. CDR3 DNA is the only sequence kept; it has 48 bases, read in frame from the first base. V has 0 bases trimmed and J has 1 base trimmed; junction bases matching no gene number 4. Interpreted using the paper, the time point label stands for: baseline before first vaccination. Vaccinee samples were obtained from the UK trials COV001 and COV002, which included a single-blind randomized controlled phase 2/3 trial of AZD1222 (ChAdOx1 nCoV-19) in healthy adults. Trial participant PBMC samples were collected at day 0 and day 28 after the second dose for TCRbeta chain sequencing. Turning to this clone: Its antigen remains undetermined. No much larger clone is present one base from it, and per-base qualities are unavailable. Distinct nucleotide sequences in the sample also encode this CDR3.

The CDR3 regions of human TCRbeta chains were subjected to immunosequencing. Per the original workflow: TCRs in the repertoires were compared against a reference library of SARS-CoV-2-specific TCRs that had been generated with the MIRA antigen-specificity platform. Breadth meant the fraction of unique TCRs that were SARS-CoV-2-associated, whereas depth meant the fraction of total T cells that were SARS-CoV-2-associated. Using the MIRA data, every spike-specific TCR was mapped to the spike region that the TCR reacted to and assigned to either a CD4 or a CD8 class. Log10-transformed breadth and depth values were compared by one-way ANOVA with Sidak's multiple comparisons tests. The immuneACCESS repertoire file appears here via TCRdb, limited to in-frame rearrangements. These files lack a portion of the clones; in checked studies, under half of the deficit traces to unresolved V genes, and the cause of the others is not known. The V and J calls and clone size were taken over from that table, and D and trimming were inferred from the DNA. In all, the sample holds approximately 170,000 clones, and roughly 92% of those were seen once. Around 1.6% of the sample is taken by the ten largest.

The V gene is TRBV5-4 and the J gene is TRBJ2-1; 7 central bases correspond to TRBD2. The clonotype was recovered from an adult in good health. This sample comprised peripheral blood, obtained on day 0 of AZD1222 vaccination. CDR3 sequence: CASSLGLAGSYNEQFF. The DNA sequence reads TGTGCCAGCAGCTTGGGTTTAGCGGGTTCCTACAATGAGCAGTTCTTC. With all but the CDR3 taken from the reference TRBV5-4 and TRBJ2-1 genes, the full variable domain is: ETGVTQSPTHLIKTRGQQVTLRCSSQSGHNTVSWYQQALGQGPQFIFQYYREEENGRGNFPPRFSGLQFPNYSSELNVNALELDDSALYLCASSLGLAGSYNEQFFGPGTRLTVL.